The present entry profiles one T cell receptor (beta chain) with its context. Antigen specificity is unknown. The CDR3 length is 13 residues. The V gene lost 8 bases and the J gene lost 8 bases, with 16 bases spanning the gap. The germline CDR1 and CDR2 sequences are KGHSH and LQKENI. Here immunoSEQ multiplex PCR was the method, and the copy in TCRdb shows in-frame clones only, minus some. The data hold approximately 2.5 million clones, with 93% observed a single time. This specimen belongs to a study of shared clonotypes between healthy human individuals. General study points: Around 4.7% was the fraction of naive CD4 clonotypes found shared across a few donors.

The chain couples TRBV18 to TRBJ2-1, with D hard to call. This sequence originates from a man aged 18-30 years in good health. Some clones in this sample may be carry-over from other donors' samples. Sequenced: naive CD4+ T cells from PBMCs. The subset was: CD45RA+ positively selected. In DNA form, the CDR3 reads TGTGCCAGCCAACAATCCCCTGGCGATGAGCAGTTCTTC. This encodes CASQQSPGDEQFF.